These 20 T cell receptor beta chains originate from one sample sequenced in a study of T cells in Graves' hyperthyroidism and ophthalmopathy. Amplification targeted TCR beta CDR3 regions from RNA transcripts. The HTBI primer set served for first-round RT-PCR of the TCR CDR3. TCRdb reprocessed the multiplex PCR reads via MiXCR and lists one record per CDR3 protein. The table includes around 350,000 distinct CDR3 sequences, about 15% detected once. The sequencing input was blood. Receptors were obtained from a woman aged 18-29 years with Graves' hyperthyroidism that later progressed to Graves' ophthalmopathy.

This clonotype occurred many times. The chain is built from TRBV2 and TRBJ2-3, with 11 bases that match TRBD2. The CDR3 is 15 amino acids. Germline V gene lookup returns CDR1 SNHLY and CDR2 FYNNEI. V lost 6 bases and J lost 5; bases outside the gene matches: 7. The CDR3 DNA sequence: TGTGCCAGCAGCGTTAGCGGGAGGGGGCTAGATACGCAGTATTTT. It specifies CASSVSGRGLDTQYF.

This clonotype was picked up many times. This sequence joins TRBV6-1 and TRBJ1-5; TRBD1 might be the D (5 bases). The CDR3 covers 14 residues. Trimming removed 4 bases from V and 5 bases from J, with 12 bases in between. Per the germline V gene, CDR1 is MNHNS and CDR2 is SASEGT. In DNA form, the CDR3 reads TGTGCCAGCAGTGGGTACAGGACGGATCAGCCCCAGCATTTT. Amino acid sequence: CASSGYRTDQPQHF.

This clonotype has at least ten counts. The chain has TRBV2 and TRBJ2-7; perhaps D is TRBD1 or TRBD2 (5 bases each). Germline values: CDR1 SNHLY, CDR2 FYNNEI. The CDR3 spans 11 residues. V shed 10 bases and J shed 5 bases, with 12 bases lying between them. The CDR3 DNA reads TGTGCCACCCTTAGGGGAGACGAGCAGTACTTC. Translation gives CATLRGDEQYF.

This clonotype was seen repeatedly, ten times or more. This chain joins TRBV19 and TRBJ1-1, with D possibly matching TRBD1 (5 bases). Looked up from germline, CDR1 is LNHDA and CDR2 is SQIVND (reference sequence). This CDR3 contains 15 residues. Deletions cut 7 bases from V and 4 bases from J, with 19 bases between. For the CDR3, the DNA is TGTGCCAGTACCATATACGGGGGATTGGGCACTGAAGCTTTCTTT. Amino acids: CASTIYGGLGTEAFF. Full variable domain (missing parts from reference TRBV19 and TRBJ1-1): DGGITQSPKYLFRKEGQNVTLSCEQNLNHDAMYWYRQDPGQGLRLIYYSQIVNDFQKGDIAEGYSVSREKKESFPLTVTSAQKNPTAFYLCASTIYGGLGTEAFFGQGTRLTVV.

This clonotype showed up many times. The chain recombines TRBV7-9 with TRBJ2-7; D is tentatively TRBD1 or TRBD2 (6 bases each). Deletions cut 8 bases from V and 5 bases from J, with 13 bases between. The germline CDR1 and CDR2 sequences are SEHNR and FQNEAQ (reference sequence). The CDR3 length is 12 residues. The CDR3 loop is CASSMGGNEQYF. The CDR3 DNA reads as TGTGCCAGCTCAATGGGGGGCAACGAGCAGTACTTC.

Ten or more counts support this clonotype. The CDR3 DNA sequence: TGTGCCAGCAGCCAAGTCTTCGGAACCGGGGAGCTGTTTTTT. Amino acids: CASSQVFGTGELFF. This chain uses TRBV3-1 with TRBJ2-2; D gene uncertain. Trimming pared 1 base from V and 5 bases from J, leaving 8 bases between. The CDR3 runs to 14 residues. From germline, CDR1 is LGHDT and CDR2 YNNKEL (reference sequence).

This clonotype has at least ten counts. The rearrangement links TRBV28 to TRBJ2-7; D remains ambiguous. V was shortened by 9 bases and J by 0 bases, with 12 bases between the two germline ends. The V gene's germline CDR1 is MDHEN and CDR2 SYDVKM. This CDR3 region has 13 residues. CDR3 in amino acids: CASQALPSYEQYF. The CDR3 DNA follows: TGTGCCAGTCAGGCTTTACCCTCCTACGAGCAGTACTTC.

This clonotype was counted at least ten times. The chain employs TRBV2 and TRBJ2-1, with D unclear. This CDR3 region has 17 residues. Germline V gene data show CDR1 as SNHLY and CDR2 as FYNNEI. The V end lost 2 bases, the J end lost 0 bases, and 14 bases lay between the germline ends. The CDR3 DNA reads TGTGCCAGCAGTGAAAGTTGGGGTCCTAGCTCCTACAATGAGCAGTTCTTC. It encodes CASSESWGPSSYNEQFF.

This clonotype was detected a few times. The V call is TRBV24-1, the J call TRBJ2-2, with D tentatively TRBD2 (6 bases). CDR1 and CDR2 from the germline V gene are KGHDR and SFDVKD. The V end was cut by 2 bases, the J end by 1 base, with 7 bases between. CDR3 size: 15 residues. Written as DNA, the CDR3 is TGTGCCACCAGTGATTCCGGGAGGAACACCGGGGAGCTGTTTTTT. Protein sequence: CATSDSGRNTGELFF.

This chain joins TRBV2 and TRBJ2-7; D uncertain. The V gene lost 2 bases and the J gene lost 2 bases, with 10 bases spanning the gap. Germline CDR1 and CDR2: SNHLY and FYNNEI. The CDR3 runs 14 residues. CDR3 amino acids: CASSERVTTYEQYF. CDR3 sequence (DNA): TGTGCCAGCAGTGAACGAGTTACTACCTACGAGCAGTACTTC.

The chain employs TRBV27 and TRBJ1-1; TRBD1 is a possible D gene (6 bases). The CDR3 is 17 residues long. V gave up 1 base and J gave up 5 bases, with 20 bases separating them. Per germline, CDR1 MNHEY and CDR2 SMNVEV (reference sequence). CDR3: CASSLYRVKGGLTEAFF. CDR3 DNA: TGTGCCAGCAGTTTATATAGGGTAAAGGGGGGGCTGACTGAAGCTTTCTTT.

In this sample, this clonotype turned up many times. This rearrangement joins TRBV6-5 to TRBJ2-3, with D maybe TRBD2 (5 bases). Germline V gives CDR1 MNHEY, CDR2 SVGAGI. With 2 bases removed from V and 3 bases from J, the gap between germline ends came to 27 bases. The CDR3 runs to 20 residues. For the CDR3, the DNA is TGTGCCAGCAGTTACAGAAGGGCAGCGGCTCCTTATGTGGAAACAGATACGCAGTATTTT. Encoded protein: CASSYRRAAAPYVETDTQYF.

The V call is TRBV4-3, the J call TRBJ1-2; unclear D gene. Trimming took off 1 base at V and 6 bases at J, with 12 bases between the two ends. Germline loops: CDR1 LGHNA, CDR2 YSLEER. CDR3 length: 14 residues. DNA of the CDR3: TGCGCCAGCAGCCAAGTTGGACCGTCGGATGGCTACACCTTC. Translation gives CASSQVGPSDGYTF.

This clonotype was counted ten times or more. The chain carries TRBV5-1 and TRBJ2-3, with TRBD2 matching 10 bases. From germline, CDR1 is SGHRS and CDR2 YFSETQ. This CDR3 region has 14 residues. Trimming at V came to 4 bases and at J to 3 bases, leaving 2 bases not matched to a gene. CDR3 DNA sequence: TGCGCCAGCAGCGGAGCGGGAGGGACAGATACGCAGTATTTT. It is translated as CASSGAGGTDTQYF. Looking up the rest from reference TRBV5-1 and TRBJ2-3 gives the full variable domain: KAGVTQTPRYLIKTRGQQVTLSCSPISGHRSVSWYQQTPGQGLQFLFEYFSETQRNKGNFPGRFSGRQFSNSRSEMNVSTLELGDSALYLCASSGAGGTDTQYFGPGTRLTVL.

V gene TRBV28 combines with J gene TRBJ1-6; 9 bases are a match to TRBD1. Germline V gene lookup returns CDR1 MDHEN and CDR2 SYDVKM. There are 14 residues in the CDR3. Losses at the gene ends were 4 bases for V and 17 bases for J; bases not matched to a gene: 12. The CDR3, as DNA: TGTGCCAGCAGTTCCCCGGGACAGGGCCCCACGATCCACTTT. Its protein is CASSSPGQGPTIHF.

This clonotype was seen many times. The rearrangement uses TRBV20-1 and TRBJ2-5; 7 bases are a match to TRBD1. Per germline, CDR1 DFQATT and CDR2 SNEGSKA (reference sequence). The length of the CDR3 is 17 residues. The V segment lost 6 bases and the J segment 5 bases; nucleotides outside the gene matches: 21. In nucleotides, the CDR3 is TGCAGTGCGGGGACCTACTCTAACAGGGGAGAGGGGGAGACCCAGTACTTC. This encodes CSAGTYSNRGEGETQYF.

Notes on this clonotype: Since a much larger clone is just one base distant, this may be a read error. CDR3 DNA sequence: TGTGCCAGCTCTCTCGCTCCGGGACTAGCGGGAGGCGAGCGGTACTTC. It yields the protein CASSLAPGLAGGERYF. This chain joins TRBV18 and TRBJ2-7, with TRBD2 matching over 15 bases. This CDR3 is built from 16 residues. CDR1 KGHSH and CDR2 LQKENI come from the germline V gene.

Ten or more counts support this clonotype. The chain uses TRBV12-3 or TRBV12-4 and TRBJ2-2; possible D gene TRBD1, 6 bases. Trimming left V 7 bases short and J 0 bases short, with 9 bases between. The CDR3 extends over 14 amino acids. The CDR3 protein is CASTRTANTGELFF. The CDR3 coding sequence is TGTGCCAGCACCAGGACAGCGAACACCGGGGAGCTGTTTTTT.

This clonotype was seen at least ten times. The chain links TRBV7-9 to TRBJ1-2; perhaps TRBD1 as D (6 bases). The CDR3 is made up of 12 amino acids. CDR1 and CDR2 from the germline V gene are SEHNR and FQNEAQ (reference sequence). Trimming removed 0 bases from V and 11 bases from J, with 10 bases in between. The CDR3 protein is CASSLANREYTF. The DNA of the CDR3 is TGTGCCAGCAGCTTAGCGAACAGGGAATACACCTTC.

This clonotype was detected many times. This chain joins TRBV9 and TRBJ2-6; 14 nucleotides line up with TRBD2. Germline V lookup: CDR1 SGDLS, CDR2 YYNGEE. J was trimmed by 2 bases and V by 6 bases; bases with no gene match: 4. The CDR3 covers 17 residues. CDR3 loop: CASTEGLAGAGANVLTF. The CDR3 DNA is TGTGCCAGCACAGAGGGACTAGCGGGAGCTGGGGCCAACGTCCTGACTTTC. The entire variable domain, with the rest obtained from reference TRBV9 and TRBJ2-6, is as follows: DSGVTQTPKHLITATGQRVTLRCSPRSGDLSVYWYQQSLDQGLQFLIQYYNGEERAKGNILERFSAQQFPDLHSELNLSSLELGDSALYFCASTEGLAGAGANVLTFGAGSRLTVL.